Presented here are 13 T cell receptor beta chains from one specimen sequenced in a study of OX40 agonist ivuxolimab in advanced cancers. Profiled with immunoSEQ multiplex PCR; TCRdb holds only in-frame clones, not every one. The data show roughly 100,000 clones, over 75% seen once. The sample in question was CD4+ or CD8+ T cells sorted from blood, obtained in a trial of the OX40 agonist ivuxolimab. The origin of the receptors is an adult with an advanced solid tumor such as melanoma, head and neck, liver or kidney cancer.

This chain joins TRBV6-5 and TRBJ2-7, with a possible D match to TRBD1 (6 bases). From germline, CDR1 is MNHEY and CDR2 SVGAGI. The CDR3 is made up of 12 amino acids. Trimming removed 2 bases from V and 5 bases from J, with 7 bases in between. The DNA of the CDR3 is TGTGCCAGCAGTTACACAGGGAACGAGCAGTACTTC. As protein: CASSYTGNEQYF.

This chain connects TRBV2 to TRBJ1-5; D gene ambiguous. Germline loops: CDR1 SNHLY, CDR2 FYNNEI. The V gene lost 6 bases and the J gene lost 2 bases, with 14 bases spanning the gap. CDR3 size: 15 residues. DNA for the CDR3: TGTGCCAGCAGATTTTCGAACGGGCGCAATCAGCCCCAGCATTTT. It codes for CASRFSNGRNQPQHF.

V and J are TRBV10-3 and TRBJ2-7; 10 bases are shared with TRBD1. Per germline, CDR1 ENHRY and CDR2 SYGVKD. The CDR3 length is 14 residues. Losses at the gene ends were 5 bases for V and 4 bases for J; bases not matched to a gene: 5. CDR3 sequence reads: CAISPGTGAYEQYF. CDR3 bases: TGTGCCATCAGTCCCGGGACAGGGGCGTACGAGCAGTACTTC.

The count of this clone is one. The chain carries TRBV7-3 and TRBJ2-5, with 7 bases aligning to TRBD2. The germline V gene has CDR1 SGHTA and CDR2 FQGTGA. This CDR3 is 13 amino acids long. V shed 4 bases, J shed 5 bases, and the junction held 4 bases outside the gene matches. The CDR3 DNA is TGTGCCAGCAGCTCCCGGGGGGAGGAGACCCAGTACTTC. Its protein product is CASSSRGEETQYF.

The chain uses TRBV28 and TRBJ2-2; 8 bases are shared with TRBD1. The trim removed 4 bases at V and 1 base at J, leaving 8 bases unmatched. The CDR3 runs 17 residues. CDR1 is MDHEN and CDR2 is SYDVKM in the germline V gene. In nucleotides, the CDR3 is TGTGCCAGCAGTTATCCCGGACAGGGCGTGAACACCGGGGAGCTGTTTTTT. Translation gives CASSYPGQGVNTGELFF.

To note about this clone: Relative to the germline gene, one junction end is altered; a read error may explain this. The rearrangement uses TRBV7-7 and TRBJ2-3; D gene unclear. Germline CDR1 and CDR2: SSHAT and FNYEAQ (reference sequence). The CDR3 contains 14 residues. CDR3 loop: CASSPSNAADTQYF. CDR3 in DNA: TGTGCTAGCAGCCCATCGAATGCCGCAGATACGCAGTATTTT.

The chain has TRBV7-2 and TRBJ2-7, with 10 bases that match TRBD2. The CDR3 covers 14 residues. With 2 bases clipped from V and 3 bases from J, the junction kept 1 base outside the gene matches. In germline, CDR1 is SGHTA, CDR2 FQGNSA. The CDR3 bases are TGTGCCAGCAGCTTATTAGCGGGAGGCTACGAGCAGTACTTC. As protein: CASSLLAGGYEQYF.

The chain joins TRBV18 to TRBJ2-1, with D perhaps matching TRBD1 (6 bases). The germline V gene has CDR1 KGHSH and CDR2 LQKENI. The CDR3 has 13 residues. Between the trimmed V and J ends, which lost 4 bases and 7 bases, there was a span of 11 bases. This CDR3 is CASSRRTANEQFF. The CDR3 DNA follows: TGTGCCAGCTCACGAAGGACAGCTAATGAGCAGTTCTTC.

The rearrangement joins TRBV28 to TRBJ2-3; 16 bases agree with TRBD2. V lost 4 bases and J lost 3; bases outside the gene matches: 1. From germline, CDR1 is MDHEN and CDR2 SYDVKM. This CDR3 spans 16 amino acids. CDR3 in amino acids: CASSSGLAGGTDTQYF. DNA of the CDR3: TGTGCCAGCAGTTCGGGACTAGCGGGAGGGACAGATACGCAGTATTTT.

This sequence joins TRBV4-3 and TRBJ2-2, with 8 bases fitting TRBD2. CDR3 length: 14 amino acids. CDR1 and CDR2 from the germline V gene are LGHNA and YSLEER. Trimming removed 4 bases from V and 6 bases from J; junction bases left unmatched: 4. Here the CDR3 DNA reads TGCGCCAGCAGCCCGGGAGGGGTACCCGGGGAGCTGTTTTTT. Amino acids: CASSPGGVPGELFF.

The chain has TRBV18 and TRBJ2-7, with 10 positions matching TRBD2. The CDR3 loop spans 17 amino acids. Germline-derived CDR1 and CDR2 are KGHSH and LQKENI. V lost 3 bases, J lost 5 bases, and 13 bases stayed unmatched. CDR3 coding DNA: TGTGCCAGCTCACCCAATGAGATTAGCGGGAGGTCGGACGAGCAGTACTTC. Amino acids: CASSPNEISGRSDEQYF.

The chain is built from TRBV10-3 and TRBJ2-1; weak D call: TRBD2 (5 bases). Deletions cut 7 bases from V and 4 bases from J, with 11 bases between. CDR1 and CDR2 (germline): ENHRY, SYGVKD. This CDR3 comprises 13 residues. CDR3 nucleotide sequence: TGTGCCATCATGGAAGCGGATTACAATGAGCAGTTCTTC. As protein: CAIMEADYNEQFF.

The chain links TRBV7-2 to TRBJ1-1; D unclear. V was pared by 7 bases and J by 10 bases, with 13 bases between. The CDR3 length is 11 residues. Germline loops: CDR1 SGHTA, CDR2 FQGNSA. CDR3: CASTTTEAAFF. The CDR3 coding sequence is TGTGCCAGCACCACGACGGAGGCAGCTTTCTTT.